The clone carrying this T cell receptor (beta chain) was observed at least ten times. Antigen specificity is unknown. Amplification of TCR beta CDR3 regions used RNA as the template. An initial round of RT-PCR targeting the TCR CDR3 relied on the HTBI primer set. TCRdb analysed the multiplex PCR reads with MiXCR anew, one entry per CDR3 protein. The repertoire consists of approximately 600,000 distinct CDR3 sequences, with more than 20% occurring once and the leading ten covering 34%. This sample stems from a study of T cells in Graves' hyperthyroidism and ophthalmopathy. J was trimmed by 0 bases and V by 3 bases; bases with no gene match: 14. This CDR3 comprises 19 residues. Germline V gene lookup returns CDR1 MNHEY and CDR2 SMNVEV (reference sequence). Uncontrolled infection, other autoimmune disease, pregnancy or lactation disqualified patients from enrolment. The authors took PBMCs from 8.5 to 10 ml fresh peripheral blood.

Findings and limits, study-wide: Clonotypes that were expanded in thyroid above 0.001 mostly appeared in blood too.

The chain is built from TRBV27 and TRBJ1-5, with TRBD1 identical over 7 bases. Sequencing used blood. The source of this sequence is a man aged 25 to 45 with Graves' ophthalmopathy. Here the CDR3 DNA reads TGTGCCAGCAGTTTCACTCCCCTCCACGGGACAGCTAGCAATCAGCCCCAGCATTTT. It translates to CASSFTPLHGTASNQPQHF.